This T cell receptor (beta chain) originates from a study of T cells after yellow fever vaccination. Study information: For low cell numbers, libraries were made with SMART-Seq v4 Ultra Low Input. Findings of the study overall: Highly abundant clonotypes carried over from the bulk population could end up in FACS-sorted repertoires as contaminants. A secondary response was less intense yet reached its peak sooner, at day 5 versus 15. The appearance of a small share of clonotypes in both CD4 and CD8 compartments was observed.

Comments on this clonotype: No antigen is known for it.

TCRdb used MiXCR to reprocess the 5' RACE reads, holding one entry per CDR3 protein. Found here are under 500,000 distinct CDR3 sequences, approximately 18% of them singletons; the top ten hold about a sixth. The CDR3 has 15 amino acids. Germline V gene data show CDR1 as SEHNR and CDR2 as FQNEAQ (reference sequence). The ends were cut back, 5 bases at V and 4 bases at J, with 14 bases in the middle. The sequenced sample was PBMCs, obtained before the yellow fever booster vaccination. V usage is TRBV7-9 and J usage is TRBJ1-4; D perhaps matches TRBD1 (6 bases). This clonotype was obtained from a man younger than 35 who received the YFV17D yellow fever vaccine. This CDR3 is CASSPTLRGNEKLFF. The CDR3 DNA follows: TGTGCCAGCAGCCCGACCCTCAGGGGTAATGAAAAACTGTTTTTT.